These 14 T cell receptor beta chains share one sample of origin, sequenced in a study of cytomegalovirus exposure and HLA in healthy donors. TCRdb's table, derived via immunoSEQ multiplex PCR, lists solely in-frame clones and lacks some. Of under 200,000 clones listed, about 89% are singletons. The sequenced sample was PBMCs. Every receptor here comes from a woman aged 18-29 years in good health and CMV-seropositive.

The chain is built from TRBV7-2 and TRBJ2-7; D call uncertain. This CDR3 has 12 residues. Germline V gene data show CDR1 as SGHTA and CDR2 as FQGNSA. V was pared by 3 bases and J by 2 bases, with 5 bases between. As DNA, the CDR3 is TGTGCCAGCAGCTTCGGTCCCTACGAGCAGTACTTC. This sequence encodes CASSFGPYEQYF.

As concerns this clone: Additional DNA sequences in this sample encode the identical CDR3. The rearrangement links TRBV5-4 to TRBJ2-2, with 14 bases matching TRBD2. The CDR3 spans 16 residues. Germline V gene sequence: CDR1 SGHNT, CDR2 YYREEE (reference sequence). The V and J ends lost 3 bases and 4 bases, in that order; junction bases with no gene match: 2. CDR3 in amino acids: CASSSGLAGVTGELFF. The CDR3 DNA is TGTGCCAGCAGCTCGGGACTAGCGGGGGTCACCGGGGAGCTGTTTTTT.

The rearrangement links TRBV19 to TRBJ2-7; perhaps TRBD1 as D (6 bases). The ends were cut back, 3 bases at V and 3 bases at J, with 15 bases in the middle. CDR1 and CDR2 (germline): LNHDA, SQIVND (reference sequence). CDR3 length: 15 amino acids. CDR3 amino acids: CASSIFSTGSYEQYF. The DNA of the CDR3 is TGTGCCAGTAGTATTTTCTCGACAGGAAGCTACGAGCAGTACTTC. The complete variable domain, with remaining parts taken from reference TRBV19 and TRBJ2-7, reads DGGITQSPKYLFRKEGQNVTLSCEQNLNHDAMYWYRQDPGQGLRLIYYSQIVNDFQKGDIAEGYSVSREKKESFPLTVTSAQKNPTAFYLCASSIFSTGSYEQYFGPGTRLTVT.

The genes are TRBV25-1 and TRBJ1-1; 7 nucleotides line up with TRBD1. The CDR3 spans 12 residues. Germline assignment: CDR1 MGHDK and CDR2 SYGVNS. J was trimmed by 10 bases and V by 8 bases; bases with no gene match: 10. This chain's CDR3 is CASSDLQGRAFF. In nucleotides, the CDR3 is TGTGCCAGCTCTGATCTACAGGGGAGAGCTTTCTTT.

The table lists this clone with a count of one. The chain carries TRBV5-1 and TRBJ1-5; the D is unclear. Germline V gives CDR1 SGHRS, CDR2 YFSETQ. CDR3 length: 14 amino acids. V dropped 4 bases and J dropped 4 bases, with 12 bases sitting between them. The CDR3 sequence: CASSLNGLNQPQHF. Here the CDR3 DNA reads TGCGCCAGCAGCCTTAACGGACTAAATCAGCCCCAGCATTTT.

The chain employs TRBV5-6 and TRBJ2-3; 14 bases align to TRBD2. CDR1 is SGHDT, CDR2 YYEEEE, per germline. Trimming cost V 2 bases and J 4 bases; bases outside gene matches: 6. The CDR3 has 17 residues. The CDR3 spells CASSLRTSGRNPDTQYF. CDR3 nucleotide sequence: TGTGCCAGCAGCTTACGGACTAGCGGGAGGAATCCAGATACGCAGTATTTT.

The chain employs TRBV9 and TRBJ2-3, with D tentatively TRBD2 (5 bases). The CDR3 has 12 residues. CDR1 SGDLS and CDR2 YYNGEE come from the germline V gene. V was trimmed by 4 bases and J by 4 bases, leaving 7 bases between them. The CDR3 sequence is CASSPGADTQYF. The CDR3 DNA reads TGTGCCAGCAGCCCCGGGGCAGATACGCAGTATTTT.

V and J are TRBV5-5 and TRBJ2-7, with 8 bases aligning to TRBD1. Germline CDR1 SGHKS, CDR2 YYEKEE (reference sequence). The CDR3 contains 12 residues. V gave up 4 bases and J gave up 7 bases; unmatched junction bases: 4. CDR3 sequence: CASSQTGDEQYF. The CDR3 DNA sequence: TGTGCCAGCAGCCAGACAGGGGATGAGCAGTACTTC.

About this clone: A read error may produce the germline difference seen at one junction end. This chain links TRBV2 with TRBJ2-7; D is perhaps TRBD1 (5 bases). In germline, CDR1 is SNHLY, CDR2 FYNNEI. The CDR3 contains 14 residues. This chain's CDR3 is CASREKQVFFGQYF. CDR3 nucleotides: TGTGCCAGCCGTGAGAAACAGGTATTTTTTGGGCAGTACTTC.

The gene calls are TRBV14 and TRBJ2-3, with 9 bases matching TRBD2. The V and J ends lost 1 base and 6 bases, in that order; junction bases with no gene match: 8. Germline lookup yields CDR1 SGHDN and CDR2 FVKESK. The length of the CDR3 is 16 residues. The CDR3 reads CASSQGPGLAGDTQYF. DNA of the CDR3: TGTGCCAGCAGCCAAGGTCCGGGACTAGCAGGGGATACGCAGTATTTT.

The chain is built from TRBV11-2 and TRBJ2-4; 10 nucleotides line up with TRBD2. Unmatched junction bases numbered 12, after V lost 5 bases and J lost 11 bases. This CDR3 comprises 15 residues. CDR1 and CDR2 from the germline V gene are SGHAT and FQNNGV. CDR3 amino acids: CASSPLAGRQSVQYF. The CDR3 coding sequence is TGTGCCAGCAGCCCACTAGCGGGACGCCAGAGCGTTCAGTACTTC.

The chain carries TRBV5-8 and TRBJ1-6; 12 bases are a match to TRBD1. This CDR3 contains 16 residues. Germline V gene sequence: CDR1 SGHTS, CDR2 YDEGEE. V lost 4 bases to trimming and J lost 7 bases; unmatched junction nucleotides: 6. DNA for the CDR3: TGTGCCAGCAGCACGGGACAGGGGGCAGACAATTCACCCCTCCACTTT. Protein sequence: CASSTGQGADNSPLHF.

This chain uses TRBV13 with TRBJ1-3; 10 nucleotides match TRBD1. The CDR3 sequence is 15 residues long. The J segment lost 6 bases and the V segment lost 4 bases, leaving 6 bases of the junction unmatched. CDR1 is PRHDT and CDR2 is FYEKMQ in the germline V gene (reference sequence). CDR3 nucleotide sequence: TGTGCCAGCAGCTGGACCGGGACAGGGGAAAACACCATATATTTT. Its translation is CASSWTGTGENTIYF. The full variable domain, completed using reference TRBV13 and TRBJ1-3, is AAGVIQSPRHLIKEKRETATLKCYPIPRHDTVYWYQQGPGQDPQFLISFYEKMQSDKGSIPDRFSAQQFSDYHSELNMSSLELGDSALYFCASSWTGTGENTIYFGEGSWLTVV.

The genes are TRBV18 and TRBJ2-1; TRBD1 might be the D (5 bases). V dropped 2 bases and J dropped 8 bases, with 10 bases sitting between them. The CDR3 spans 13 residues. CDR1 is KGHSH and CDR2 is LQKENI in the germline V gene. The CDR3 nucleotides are TGTGCCAGCTCACCAATGTTAGGGGATGAGCAGTTCTTC. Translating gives CASSPMLGDEQFF.